The entry below describes one T cell receptor (beta chain). These data belong to a study of T cells expressing NK-cell markers. TCRdb reprocessed the 5' RACE reads; each CDR3 protein has one entry and no DNA is given. Listed are about 160,000 distinct CDR3 sequences; around a sixth falls within the top ten. The CDR3 extends over 15 amino acids. Germline values: CDR1 SGHDT, CDR2 YYEEEE. The sequencing input was blood T cells: a sorted CD56 or NKG2C T cell subset, CD4+ or CD8+ T cells, or bulk PBMC T cells (not recorded which). The receptor was derived from a woman aged 18 to 75 in good health. This chain connects TRBV5-6 to TRBJ2-7; the TRBD1 assignment by TCRdb is unverifiable without DNA. The CDR3 loop is CASSAWDRGSYEQYF. The full variable domain, rest sourced from reference TRBV5-6 and TRBJ2-7, is DAGVTQSPTHLIKTRGQQVTLRCSPKSGHDTVSWYQQALGQGPQFIFQYYEEEERQRGNFPDRFSGHQFPNYSSELNVNALLLGDSALYLCASSAWDRGSYEQYFGPGTRLTVT.